Below, 23 T cell receptor beta chains from the same sample are listed, as sequenced in a study of a mutant IDH1 vaccine in newly diagnosed glioma (dated by TCRdb to the early 2020s). To prepare the library, the immunoSEQ multiplex PCR assay was applied. As stored in TCRdb, this immuneACCESS dataset retains in-frame rearrangements with V and J assigned. A fraction of the clones does not appear; measured against another copy, unresolved V genes explain less than half of the discrepancy, and the remainder lacks a known reason. This sample gives about 82,000 clones in total; 65% to 90% of them show up just once. Of the sample, approximately 2% is held by the ten largest clones. The label giving this sample's time point can be read as: week 23, last vaccination. Each vaccine dose, consisting of 300 ug of a 20-mer mutant IDH1 peptide in Montanide, was administered subcutaneously with topical imiquimod.

Antigen specificity for these receptors is unknown. The specimen comprised PBMCs, sampled from a glioma patient whose treatment included an IDH1 peptide vaccine. Receptors originate from a man aged 30 to 45 with glioma. Some clones in this sample may be carry-over from other donors' samples.

The genes are TRBV7-2 and TRBJ1-2; D call uncertain. This CDR3 comprises 13 residues. V was pared by 0 bases and J by 6 bases, with 8 bases between. Germline V gene lookup returns CDR1 SGHTA and CDR2 FQGNSA. The CDR3 spells CASSLATRDGYTF. DNA of the CDR3: TGTGCCAGCAGCTTAGCGACCCGAGATGGCTACACCTTC.

On this clone: One end of the junction does not line up with germline, which may come from a read error. Other DNA sequences from this sample encode an identical CDR3 as well. V and J are TRBV2 and TRBJ1-1; 7 bases fit TRBD1. The germline V gene has CDR1 SNHLY and CDR2 FYNNEI. CDR3 length: 13 amino acids. The DNA of the CDR3 is TGTGCCAGCAGTTACGACAGGGACACTGAGGCTTTCTTT. This sequence encodes CASSYDRDTEAFF.

The rearrangement joins TRBV4-1 to TRBJ2-3, with 8 bases identical to TRBD2. This CDR3 spans 15 amino acids. With V trimmed by 3 bases and J by 2 bases, 4 bases remained unmatched. Per germline, CDR1 MGHRA and CDR2 YSYEKL. Here the CDR3 DNA reads TGCGCCAGCAGCCATCCTAGCGGGTACACAGATACGCAGTATTTT. Translation: CASSHPSGYTDTQYF.

The chain links TRBV9 to TRBJ2-7, with D possibly being TRBD1 or TRBD2 (5 bases each). CDR1 is SGDLS and CDR2 is YYNGEE in the germline V gene. The CDR3 extends over 15 amino acids. The V and J ends lost 4 bases and 7 bases respectively, with 21 bases between them. Here the CDR3 DNA reads TGTGCCAGCAGCCCTCGTGAGGGGAACCGTGGGGAGCAGTACTTC. Its protein is CASSPREGNRGEQYF.

The V call is TRBV6-5, the J call TRBJ2-7, with 7 bases lining up with TRBD1. Trimming took 8 bases from V and 4 from J; bases not matched to a gene: 11. Per the germline V gene, CDR1 is MNHEY and CDR2 is SVGAGI. The CDR3 loop spans 14 amino acids. CDR3 DNA: TGTGCCAGCTATCGTCAGGGGGTCCCATACGAGCAGTACTTC. Protein sequence: CASYRQGVPYEQYF.

This clone was counted between two and nine times. The sample has other DNA sequences that encode this CDR3 too. V usage is TRBV6-6 and J usage is TRBJ2-7, with no clear D. The CDR3 covers 11 residues. V was cut by 0 bases and J by 7 bases, with 4 bases left in between. CDR1 and CDR2 from the germline V gene are MNHNY and SVGAGI (reference sequence). The CDR3 region is CASSYSGEQYF. Written as DNA, the CDR3 is TGTGCCAGCAGTTACTCGGGAGAGCAGTACTTC.

The rearrangement links TRBV5-8 to TRBJ1-1, with TRBD1 matching over 9 bases. The CDR3 covers 17 residues. Germline loops: CDR1 SGHTS, CDR2 YDEGEE. Losses at the gene ends were 2 bases for V and 4 bases for J; bases not matched to a gene: 12. The CDR3 sequence is CASSFIGRQGVITEAFF. Written as DNA, the CDR3 is TGTGCCAGCAGCTTCATCGGTAGACAGGGGGTTATCACTGAAGCTTTCTTT. The variable domain in full, completed from reference TRBV5-8 and TRBJ1-1, reads EAGVTQSPTHLIKTRGQQATLRCSPISGHTSVYWYQQALGLGLQFLLWYDEGEERNRGNFPPRFSGRQFPNYSSELNVNALELEDSALYLCASSFIGRQGVITEAFFGQGTRLTVV.

The chain combines TRBV5-8 with TRBJ2-3, with 7 bases identical to TRBD2. Trimming took 4 bases from V and 4 from J; bases not matched to a gene: 9. The CDR3 is 15 amino acids. The germline gives CDR1 SGHTS, CDR2 YDEGEE. The CDR3 DNA reads as TGTGCCAGCAGCGGTGCTAGCGGAATCCCAGATACGCAGTATTTT. It is translated as CASSGASGIPDTQYF.

The rearrangement joins TRBV19 to TRBJ2-3; perhaps D is TRBD1 or TRBD2 (5 bases each). Germline CDR1 and CDR2: LNHDA and SQIVND (reference sequence). With 5 bases removed from V and 9 bases from J, the gap between germline ends came to 12 bases. The CDR3 totals 12 residues. The CDR3 sequence: CASSPSRGTQYF. In DNA form, the CDR3 reads TGTGCCAGTAGTCCCTCTCGGGGCACGCAGTATTTT.

This clone was picked up one time. The chain combines TRBV4-2 with TRBJ2-5, with 7 positions matching TRBD2. TRBJ2-7 explains the end of the DNA better; the J call may be wrong. The CDR3 is 15 residues long. Germline CDR1 LGHNA, CDR2 YNFKEQ. CDR3 DNA sequence: TGTGCCAGCAGCCAAGACCCAGGGACTACATACGAGCAGTACTTC. Its protein product is CASSQDPGTTYEQYF.

This clone appeared once. The V gene is TRBV2, the J gene TRBJ1-1; D is possibly TRBD1 (6 bases). Germline loops: CDR1 SNHLY, CDR2 FYNNEI. The CDR3 consists of 14 residues. V was clipped by 5 bases and J by 11 bases, with 21 bases between them. The CDR3 DNA follows: TGTGCCAGCAGTCCAGCTGACAGGTCCCTTGGGGCTTTCTTT. It codes for CASSPADRSLGAFF.

The gene calls are TRBV5-5 and TRBJ2-7; tentative D call: TRBD2 (5 bases). The V gene's germline CDR1 is SGHKS and CDR2 YYEKEE (reference sequence). The V gene lost 3 bases and the J gene lost 5 bases, with 21 bases spanning the gap. CDR3 length equals 16 residues. CDR3 region: CASSSITSRRRHEQYF. The CDR3 DNA reads as TGTGCCAGCAGCTCGATCACTTCTCGGAGGCGGCACGAGCAGTACTTC.

This sequence joins TRBV27 and TRBJ1-2; 10 positions agree with TRBD1. The germline gives CDR1 MNHEY, CDR2 SMNVEV (reference sequence). Germline trimming cut 5 bases from V and 6 bases from J; bases unmatched to any gene: 6. The CDR3 extends over 14 amino acids. CDR3 bases: TGTGCCAGCAGTCTTTACGGACAGGGGGATGGCTACACCTTC. It encodes CASSLYGQGDGYTF.

V is TRBV28 and J is TRBJ2-5; 8 nucleotides align to TRBD2. Germline values: CDR1 MDHEN, CDR2 SYDVKM. This CDR3 region has 14 residues. The trim removed 6 bases at V and 4 bases at J, leaving 7 bases unmatched. CDR3 DNA sequence: TGTGCCAGCAGGACCAGCGGGAGTATAGAGACCCAGTACTTC. Translation gives CASRTSGSIETQYF.

This clone is a singleton in its sample. This sequence joins TRBV28 and TRBJ2-2; weak D call: TRBD1 (6 bases). Germline CDR1 is MDHEN and CDR2 is SYDVKM. CDR3 size: 14 residues. With 8 bases removed from V and 0 bases from J, the gap between germline ends came to 10 bases. CDR3 residues: CASLQGPNTGELFF. CDR3 sequence (DNA): TGTGCCAGCCTACAGGGCCCGAACACCGGGGAGCTGTTTTTT.

This clone was seen only once. The chain couples TRBV28 to TRBJ2-7, with 9 bases fitting TRBD1. Germline-derived CDR1 and CDR2 are MDHEN and SYDVKM. This CDR3 is built from 15 residues. Trimming took 3 bases from V and 0 from J; bases not matched to a gene: 3. CDR3: CASSFGTGSSYEQYF. The CDR3 DNA follows: TGTGCCAGCAGTTTTGGGACAGGGAGCTCCTACGAGCAGTACTTC.

V usage is TRBV20-1 and J usage is TRBJ2-6; no clear D. From germline, CDR1 is DFQATT and CDR2 SNEGSKA (reference sequence). The CDR3 has 11 residues. Trimming stripped 0 bases from V and 16 bases from J, with 10 bases between. The CDR3 region is CSARDSEKLTF. In nucleotides, the CDR3 is TGCAGTGCTAGAGATTCGGAAAAACTGACTTTC.

Only a few counts were recorded for this clone. The V and J genes are TRBV5-1 and TRBJ1-1; a weak D match, TRBD1 (5 bases). This CDR3 comprises 14 residues. The germline V gene has CDR1 SGHRS and CDR2 YFSETQ. Trimming left V 2 bases short and J 6 bases short, with 14 bases between. This chain's CDR3 is CASSLAGMNSEAFF. The CDR3 coding sequence is TGCGCCAGCAGCTTAGCAGGGATGAATTCTGAAGCTTTCTTT.

The chain carries TRBV18 and TRBJ2-2; 8 nucleotides align to TRBD1. Losses at the gene ends were 3 bases for V and 2 bases for J; bases not matched to a gene: 5. The CDR3 is 16 amino acids. Germline V CDR1 and CDR2: KGHSH, LQKENI. The CDR3 loop reads CASSPTGEANTGELFF. Here the CDR3 DNA reads TGTGCCAGCTCACCGACAGGGGAGGCCAACACCGGGGAGCTGTTTTTT.

In DNA, the CDR3 is TGCGCCAGCAGCGCGGGGGCCCAAGAGACCCAGTACTTC. Translated: CASSAGAQETQYF. This chain uses TRBV5-1 with TRBJ2-5; maybe TRBD2 (7 bases). Germline CDR1 SGHRS, CDR2 YFSETQ. Trimming took 4 bases from V and 1 from J, leaving 8 bases between them. The CDR3 spans 13 residues.

In this sample, this clone turned up once. The J gene is TRBJ1-2, the V gene TRBV27; possible D gene TRBD1, 5 bases. The CDR3 runs 15 residues. Trimming removed 7 bases from V and 0 bases from J, with 15 bases in between. The germline gives CDR1 MNHEY, CDR2 SMNVEV (reference sequence). CDR3 protein: CASTPLRGTNYGYTF. Written as DNA, the CDR3 is TGTGCCAGCACCCCTCTAAGGGGAACTAACTATGGCTACACCTTC.

This chain connects TRBV2 to TRBJ2-3; D ambiguous. The CDR3 spans 12 residues. Trimming left V 4 bases short and J 0 bases short, with 2 bases between. Germline V gives CDR1 SNHLY, CDR2 FYNNEI. CDR3 DNA sequence: TGTGCCAGCAGTGTAAGCACAGATACGCAGTATTTT. It yields the protein CASSVSTDTQYF.

Regarding this clone: At one boundary the junction diverges from the germline segment, which might be a read error. The genes are TRBV6-5 and TRBJ1-6; unclear D gene. Per the germline V gene, CDR1 is MNHEY and CDR2 is SVGAGI. This CDR3 comprises 13 residues. CDR3 sequence (DNA): TGTGCCAGCTCACCATCCTTTAATTCACCCCTCCACTTT. As protein: CASSPSFNSPLHF.